The 9 T cell receptor beta chains listed next were all sequenced from one sample in a study of T-cell memory formation after mild COVID-19. TCRdb recomputed calls from the 5' RACE reads with MiXCR, one row per CDR3 protein. Counted here are just over 200,000 distinct CDR3 sequences, roughly 10% occurring once; the ten biggest clones make up 3.5%. The sequencing input was PBMCs or a T cell subset sorted from them (not recorded which). Every receptor here comes from a man younger than 35 who had mild COVID-19 (a few samples of this study predate the infection). Cell type and time point are not known.

This clonotype was observed a few times. The chain employs TRBV3-1 and TRBJ2-5; D may be TRBD1 or TRBD2 (6 bases each). The V and J ends lost 4 bases and 5 bases respectively, with 11 bases between them. Germline CDR1 is LGHDT and CDR2 is YNNKEL (reference sequence). The CDR3 length is 13 residues. This chain's CDR3 is CASSRDGGETQYF. As DNA, the CDR3 is TGTGCCAGCAGCCGGGACGGGGGCGAGACCCAGTACTTC.

The V gene is TRBV30, the J gene TRBJ1-1; D may be TRBD1 (6 bases). This CDR3 is 13 amino acids long. With 6 bases removed from V and 6 bases from J, the gap between germline ends came to 17 bases. Germline CDR1 reads GTSNPN; CDR2 reads SVGIG (reference sequence). The CDR3 DNA reads as TGTGCCTGTCCGTATACAGGGAGGGCTGAAGCTTTCTTT. Its protein is CACPYTGRAEAFF.

The gene calls are TRBV21-1 and TRBJ1-1; TRBD1, the D gene given by the table, was not confirmed from the DNA. TRBV21-1 is noted as a pseudogene. CDR3 length: 15 residues. The CDR3 DNA is TGTGCCAGCAGCAAAGGGGACAGGACCGTCACTGAAGCTTTCTTT. Amino acid sequence: CASSKGDRTVTEAFF.

J is TRBJ1-5 and V is TRBV20-1; D possibly corresponds to TRBD1 (5 bases). The CDR3 length is 14 residues. Trimming took off 6 bases at V and 5 bases at J, with 17 bases between the two ends. From germline, CDR1 is DFQATT and CDR2 SNEGSKA (reference sequence). The CDR3 spells CSATHGAGDQPQHF. The CDR3 nucleotides are TGCAGTGCCACCCACGGGGCGGGGGATCAGCCCCAGCATTTT.

The rearrangement joins TRBV7-2 to TRBJ2-5; the D is unclear. From germline, CDR1 is SGHTA and CDR2 FQGNSA. V was pared by 3 bases and J by 2 bases, with 4 bases between. The CDR3 covers 12 residues. CDR3 sequence (DNA): TGTGCCAGCAGCTTTAGGCAAGAGACCCAGTACTTC. This gives the protein CASSFRQETQYF.

This clonotype was seen only a few times. V and J are TRBV7-2 and TRBJ1-4; 8 nucleotides match TRBD1. Per the germline V gene, CDR1 is SGHTA and CDR2 is FQGNSA. V gave up 9 bases and J gave up 8 bases; unmatched junction bases: 8. The CDR3 extends over 13 amino acids. The CDR3 region is CASKGQVEEKLFF. The CDR3 DNA reads as TGTGCCAGTAAGGGACAGGTGGAAGAAAAACTGTTTTTT.

The CDR3 reads CASSRDSRFMNTEAFF. The DNA for the CDR3 is TGCGCCAGCAGCCGGGACAGCCGATTTATGAACACTGAAGCTTTCTTT. V is TRBV5-1 and J is TRBJ1-1; the match to TRBD1 covers 7 bases. The CDR3 contains 16 residues. J lost 0 bases, V lost 4 bases, and 9 bases had no gene match. The germline V gene has CDR1 SGHRS and CDR2 YFSETQ. Variable domain in full (rest from reference TRBV5-1 and TRBJ1-1): KAGVTQTPRYLIKTRGQQVTLSCSPISGHRSVSWYQQTPGQGLQFLFEYFSETQRNKGNFPGRFSGRQFSNSRSEMNVSTLELGDSALYLCASSRDSRFMNTEAFFGQGTRLTVV.

The sample holds a few counts of this clonotype. The rearrangement links TRBV5-8 to TRBJ2-3; 7 nucleotides line up with TRBD2. This CDR3 is built from 18 residues. After removal of 4 bases from V and 0 bases from J, the junction contained 14 bases not matched to a gene. CDR1 is SGHTS, CDR2 YDEGEE, per germline. The CDR3 nucleotides read TGTGCCAGCAGCCACTTGTTGGTTGGCGGGGGTAGCACAGATACGCAGTATTTT. It codes for CASSHLLVGGGSTDTQYF.

In this sample, this clonotype turned up once. The chain couples TRBV7-2 to TRBJ1-5; D remains unclear. Trimming removed 1 base at V and 0 bases at J, with 16 bases between. Germline lookup yields CDR1 SGHTA and CDR2 FQGNSA. The CDR3 contains 18 residues. The CDR3 sequence: CASSLGYWGADSNQPQHF. DNA of the CDR3: TGTGCCAGCAGCTTAGGATACTGGGGAGCGGATAGCAATCAGCCCCAGCATTTT.